This T cell receptor (beta chain) was documented in a study of blood T cell repertoires in COVID-19. Study in general: Samples representing acute and convalescent COVID-19 were sourced from the United States, Italy and Spain. Nucleic acid was either cDNA or gDNA, and it came from T cells, B-cell-depleted T cells, or PBMCs.

TCRdb keeps only in-frame clones here, not all; method: immunoSEQ multiplex PCR. Of about 480,000 clones in the sample, about 87% were seen once. Germline CDR1 reads MNHEY; CDR2 reads SVGAGI. V was pared by 5 bases and J by 3 bases, with 17 bases between. The CDR3 runs to 15 residues. The sequenced material came from peripheral blood. The rearrangement uses TRBV6-5 and TRBJ2-7, with a tentative D call TRBD2 (7 bases). This clonotype was sampled from a woman between 45 and 60 years old with COVID-19, enrolled during active disease. The DNA of the CDR3 is TGTGCCAGCAGTACCGTAGGAGGGGGGGGCTACGAGCAGTACTTC. Encoded protein: CASSTVGGGGYEQYF.